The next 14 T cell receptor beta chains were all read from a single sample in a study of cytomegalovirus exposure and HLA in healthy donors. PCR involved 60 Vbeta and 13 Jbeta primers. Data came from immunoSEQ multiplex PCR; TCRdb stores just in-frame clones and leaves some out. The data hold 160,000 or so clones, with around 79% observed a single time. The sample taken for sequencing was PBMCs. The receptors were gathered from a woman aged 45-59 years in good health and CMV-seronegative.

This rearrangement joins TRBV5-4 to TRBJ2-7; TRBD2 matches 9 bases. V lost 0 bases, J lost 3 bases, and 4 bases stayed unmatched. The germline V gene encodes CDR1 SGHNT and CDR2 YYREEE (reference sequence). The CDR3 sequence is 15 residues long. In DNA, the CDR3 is TGTGCCAGCAGCTTGGCCTCTAGCGGGAACTACGAGCAGTACTTC. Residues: CASSLASSGNYEQYF.

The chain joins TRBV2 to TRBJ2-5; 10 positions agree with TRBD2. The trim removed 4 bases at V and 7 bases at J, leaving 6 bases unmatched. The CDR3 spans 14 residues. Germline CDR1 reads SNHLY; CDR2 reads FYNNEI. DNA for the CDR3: TGTGCCAGCAGTGCCCAGCGGGGGGGCCCGACCCAGTACTTC. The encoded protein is CASSAQRGGPTQYF. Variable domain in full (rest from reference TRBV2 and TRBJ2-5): EPEVTQTPSHQVTQMGQEVILRCVPISNHLYFYWYRQILGQKVEFLVSFYNNEISEKSEIFDDQFSVERPDGSNFTLKIRSTKLEDSAMYFCASSAQRGGPTQYFGPGTRLLVL.

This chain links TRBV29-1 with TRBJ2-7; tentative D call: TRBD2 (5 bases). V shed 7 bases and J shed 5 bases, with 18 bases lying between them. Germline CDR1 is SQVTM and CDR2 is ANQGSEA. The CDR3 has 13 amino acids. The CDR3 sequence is CSASGPGMDEQYF. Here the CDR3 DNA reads TGCAGCGCCTCTGGACCGGGGATGGACGAGCAGTACTTC.

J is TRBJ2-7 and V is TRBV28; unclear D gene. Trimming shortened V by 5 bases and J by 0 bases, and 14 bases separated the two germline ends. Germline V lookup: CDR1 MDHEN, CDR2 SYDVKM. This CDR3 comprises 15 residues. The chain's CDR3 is CASSTPPQVSYEQYF. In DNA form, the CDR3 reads TGTGCCAGCAGTACCCCCCCCCAGGTCTCCTACGAGCAGTACTTC. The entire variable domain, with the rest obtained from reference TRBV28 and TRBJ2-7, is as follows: DVKVTQSSRYLVKRTGEKVFLECVQDMDHENMFWYRQDPGLGLRLIYFSYDVKMKEKGDIPEGYSVSREKKERFSLILESASTNQTSMYLCASSTPPQVSYEQYFGPGTRLTVT.

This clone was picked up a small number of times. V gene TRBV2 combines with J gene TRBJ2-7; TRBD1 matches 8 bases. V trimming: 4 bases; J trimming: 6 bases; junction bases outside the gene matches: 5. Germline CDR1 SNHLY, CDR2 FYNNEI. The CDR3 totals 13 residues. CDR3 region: CASSAGRGREQYF. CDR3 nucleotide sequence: TGTGCCAGCAGTGCAGGCAGGGGGCGCGAGCAGTACTTC.

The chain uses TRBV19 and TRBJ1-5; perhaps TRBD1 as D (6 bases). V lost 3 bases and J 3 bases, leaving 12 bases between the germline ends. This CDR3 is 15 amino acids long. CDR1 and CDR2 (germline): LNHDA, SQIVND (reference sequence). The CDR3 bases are TGTGCCAGTAGTATTACAGGGAGGGCCAATCAGCCCCAGCATTTT. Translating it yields CASSITGRANQPQHF. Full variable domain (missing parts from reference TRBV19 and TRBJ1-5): DGGITQSPKYLFRKEGQNVTLSCEQNLNHDAMYWYRQDPGQGLRLIYYSQIVNDFQKGDIAEGYSVSREKKESFPLTVTSAQKNPTAFYLCASSITGRANQPQHFGDGTRLSIL.

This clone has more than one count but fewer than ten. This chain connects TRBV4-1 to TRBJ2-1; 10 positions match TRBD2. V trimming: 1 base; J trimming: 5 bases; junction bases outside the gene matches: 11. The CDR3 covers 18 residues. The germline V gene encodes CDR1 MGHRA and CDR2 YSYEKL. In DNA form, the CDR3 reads TGCGCCAGCAGCCAAGGCAGGTGGACTAGCGGCGCCGACAATGAGCAGTTCTTC. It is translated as CASSQGRWTSGADNEQFF.

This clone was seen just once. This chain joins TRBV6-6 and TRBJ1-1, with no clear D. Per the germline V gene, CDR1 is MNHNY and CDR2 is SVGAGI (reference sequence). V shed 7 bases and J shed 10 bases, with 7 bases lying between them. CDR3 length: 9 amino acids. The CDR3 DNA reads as TGTGCCAGCACCCCCCGAGCTTTCTTT. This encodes CASTPRAFF.

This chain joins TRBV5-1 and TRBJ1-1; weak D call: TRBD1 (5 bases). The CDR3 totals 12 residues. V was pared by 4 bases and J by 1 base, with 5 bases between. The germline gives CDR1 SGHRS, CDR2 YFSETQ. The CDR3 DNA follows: TGCGCCAGCAGCCAGGGGAACACTGAAGCTTTCTTT. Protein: CASSQGNTEAFF.

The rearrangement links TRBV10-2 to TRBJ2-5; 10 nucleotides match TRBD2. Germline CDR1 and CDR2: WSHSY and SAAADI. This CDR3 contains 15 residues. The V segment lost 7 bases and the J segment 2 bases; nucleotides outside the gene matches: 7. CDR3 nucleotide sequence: TGCGCCAGCACCCCACTAGCGGGGACACAAGAGACCCAGTACTTC. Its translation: CASTPLAGTQETQYF.

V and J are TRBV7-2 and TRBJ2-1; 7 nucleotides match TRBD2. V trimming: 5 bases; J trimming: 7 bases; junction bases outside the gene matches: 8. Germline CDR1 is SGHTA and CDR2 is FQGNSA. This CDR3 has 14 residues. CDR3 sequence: CASSPRSGDNEQFF. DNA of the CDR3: TGTGCCAGCAGCCCTCGGAGCGGGGATAATGAGCAGTTCTTC. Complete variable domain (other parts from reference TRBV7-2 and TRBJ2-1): GAGVSQSPSNKVTEKGKDVELRCDPISGHTALYWYRQSLGQGLEFLIYFQGNSAPDKSGLPSDRFSAERTGGSVSTLTIQRTQQEDSAVYLCASSPRSGDNEQFFGPGTRLTVL.

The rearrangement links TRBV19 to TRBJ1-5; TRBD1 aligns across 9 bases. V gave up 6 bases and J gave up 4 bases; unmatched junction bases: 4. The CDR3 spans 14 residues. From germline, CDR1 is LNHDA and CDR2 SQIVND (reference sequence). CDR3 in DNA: TGTGCCAGTAGCCGACAGGGGGGAAATCAGCCCCAGCATTTT. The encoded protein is CASSRQGGNQPQHF.

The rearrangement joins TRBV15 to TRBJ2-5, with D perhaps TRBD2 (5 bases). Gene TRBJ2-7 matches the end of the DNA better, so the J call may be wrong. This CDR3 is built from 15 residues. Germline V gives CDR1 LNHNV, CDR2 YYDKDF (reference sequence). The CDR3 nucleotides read TGTGCCACCAGCAGAGAGGGGAGCCAAGGCTACGAGCAGTACTTC. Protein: CATSREGSQGYEQYF.

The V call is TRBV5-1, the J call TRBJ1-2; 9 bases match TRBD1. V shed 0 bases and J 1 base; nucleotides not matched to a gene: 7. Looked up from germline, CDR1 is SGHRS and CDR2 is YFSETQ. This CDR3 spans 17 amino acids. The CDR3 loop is CASSLARDRGINYGYTF. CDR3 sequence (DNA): TGCGCCAGCAGCTTGGCTCGAGACAGGGGGATTAACTATGGCTACACCTTC.